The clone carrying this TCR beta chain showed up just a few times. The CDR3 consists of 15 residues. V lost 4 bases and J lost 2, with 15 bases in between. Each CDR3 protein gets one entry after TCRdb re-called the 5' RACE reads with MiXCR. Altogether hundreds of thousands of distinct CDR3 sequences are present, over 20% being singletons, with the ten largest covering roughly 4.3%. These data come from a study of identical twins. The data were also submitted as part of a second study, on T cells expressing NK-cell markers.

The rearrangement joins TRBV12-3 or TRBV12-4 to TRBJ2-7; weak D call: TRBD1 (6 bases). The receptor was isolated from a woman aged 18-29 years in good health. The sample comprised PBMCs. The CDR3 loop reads CASSYTGFEAYEQYF. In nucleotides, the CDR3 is TGTGCCAGCAGTTACACAGGGTTTGAGGCCTACGAGCAGTACTTC.